The 24 T cell receptor beta chains listed next were all sequenced from one sample in a study of graft-versus-host responses after intestinal transplantation (dated by TCRdb to 2020 to 2023). Receptors were amplified or captured by the immunoSEQ multiplex PCR assay. This immuneACCESS table, as held by TCRdb, lists in-frame sequences with V and J called but not all clones. Of the missing ones, under half trace to an unresolved V gene in checked studies; the others have no known cause. The sample records about 60,000 clones, roughly 90% of which are singletons. Of the sample, approximately 1.7% falls within the top ten clones. To isolate intraepithelial and lamina propria lymphocytes from graft specimens, dithiothreitol, EDTA incubations and collagenase D digestion were used. The sequencing here drew on ileum tissue, taken 350 to 400 days after transplant. Every receptor here comes from a human patient who received an intestinal transplant, so some T cells may come from the graft donor.

This rearrangement joins TRBV2 to TRBJ2-1; D might be TRBD2 (6 bases). The CDR3 is made up of 14 amino acids. CDR1 is SNHLY, CDR2 FYNNEI, per germline. Trimming removed 10 bases at V and 0 bases at J, with 13 bases between. The CDR3 region is CATSSDSSYNEQFF. As DNA, the CDR3 is TGTGCCACCTCTAGCGATTCCTCCTACAATGAGCAGTTCTTC.

The chain links TRBV2 to TRBJ1-5, with D tentatively TRBD1 (5 bases). This CDR3 has 14 residues. V was pared by 6 bases and J by 0 bases, with 9 bases between. The germline CDR1 and CDR2 sequences are SNHLY and FYNNEI. The CDR3 is CASRDNYSNQPQHF. CDR3 DNA: TGTGCCAGCAGGGACAACTATAGCAATCAGCCCCAGCATTTT.

The rearrangement uses TRBV5-4 and TRBJ2-2; 11 bases line up with TRBD1. Per the germline V gene, CDR1 is SGHNT and CDR2 is YYREEE (reference sequence). Losses at the gene ends were 3 bases for V and 4 bases for J; bases not matched to a gene: 17. The CDR3 is 20 amino acids. CDR3 residues: CASSSGQGDYYAKSTGELFF. The CDR3 nucleotides are TGTGCCAGCAGCTCGGGACAGGGGGACTACTATGCCAAGAGCACCGGGGAGCTGTTTTTT. Looking up the rest from reference TRBV5-4 and TRBJ2-2 gives the full variable domain: ETGVTQSPTHLIKTRGQQVTLRCSSQSGHNTVSWYQQALGQGPQFIFQYYREEENGRGNFPPRFSGLQFPNYSSELNVNALELDDSALYLCASSSGQGDYYAKSTGELFFGEGSRLTVL.

V usage is TRBV30 and J usage is TRBJ1-1, with 7 bases aligning to TRBD1. The germline gives CDR1 GTSNPN, CDR2 SVGIG (reference sequence). Trimming took 3 bases from V and 2 from J; bases not matched to a gene: 6. This CDR3 is built from 14 residues. The CDR3 nucleotides are TGTGCCTGGAGGGGGGACAGTCTTAACACTGAAGCTTTCTTT. Translation: CAWRGDSLNTEAFF.

The chain recombines TRBV5-4 with TRBJ2-5; D tentatively fits TRBD1 or TRBD2 (5 bases each). Trimming removed 4 bases from V and 7 bases from J, with 14 bases in between. Germline V gene sequence: CDR1 SGHNT, CDR2 YYREEE (reference sequence). The CDR3 length is 13 residues. CDR3 sequence reads: CASSGDPLGTQYF. The DNA for the CDR3 is TGTGCCAGCAGCGGGGACCCTCTAGGGACCCAGTACTTC.

The V and J genes are TRBV6-1 and TRBJ2-7, with a tentative D call TRBD2 (5 bases). Trimming shortened V by 8 bases and J by 3 bases, and 8 bases separated the two germline ends. Germline CDR1 is MNHNS and CDR2 is SASEGT. The CDR3 contains 11 residues. In nucleotides, the CDR3 is TGTGCCAGCGGGAGTCTCTACGAGCAGTACTTC. It specifies CASGSLYEQYF.

The V call is TRBV9, the J call TRBJ2-2; D is unresolved. V lost 2 bases, J lost 1 base, and 6 bases lay in between. CDR3 length: 14 amino acids. Germline V CDR1 and CDR2: SGDLS, YYNGEE. The CDR3 here is CASSVLQNTGELFF. In DNA form, the CDR3 reads TGTGCCAGCAGCGTCTTGCAGAACACCGGGGAGCTGTTTTTT.

This chain uses TRBV28 with TRBJ1-2; D not resolved. Germline V CDR1 and CDR2: MDHEN, SYDVKM. Trimming removed 7 bases at V and 4 bases at J, with 7 bases between. This CDR3 is 11 amino acids long. For the CDR3, the DNA is TGTGCCAGCACCTCCCCCTATGGCTACACCTTC. Its translation: CASTSPYGYTF.

The J gene is TRBJ2-7, the V gene TRBV2, with D unresolved. V gave up 5 bases and J gave up 1 base, with 12 bases separating them. This CDR3 is 14 amino acids long. In germline, CDR1 is SNHLY, CDR2 FYNNEI. CDR3 loop: CASSSDGFSYEQYF. CDR3 sequence (DNA): TGTGCCAGCAGTTCTGACGGGTTTTCCTACGAGCAGTACTTC.

The rearrangement joins TRBV7-9 to TRBJ2-7; no definite D call. This CDR3 is 15 amino acids long. V was cut by 1 base and J by 6 bases, with 16 bases left in between. The germline V gene has CDR1 SEHNR and CDR2 FQNEAQ (reference sequence). CDR3: CASSLGVSSTGEQYF. CDR3 in DNA: TGTGCCAGCAGCTTAGGGGTATCATCTACGGGCGAGCAGTACTTC. The complete variable domain, with remaining parts taken from reference TRBV7-9 and TRBJ2-7, reads DTGVSQNPRHKITKRGQNVTFRCDPISEHNRLYWYRQTLGQGPEFLTYFQNEAQLEKSRLLSDRFSAERPKGSFSTLEIQRTEQGDSAMYLCASSLGVSSTGEQYFGPGTRLTVT.

As to this clone: Germline is not matched at one junction end, which may reflect a read error. The gene calls are TRBV7-6 and TRBJ2-5; TRBD1 matches 8 bases. In germline, CDR1 is SGHVS, CDR2 FNYEAQ. The CDR3 consists of 16 residues. The CDR3 spells CASSPWETGVGETQHF. CDR3 DNA sequence: TGTGCCAGCAGCCCGTGGGAGACAGGGGTGGGGGAGACCCAGCACTTC.

The rearrangement joins TRBV5-1 to TRBJ2-1; D uncertain. V was shortened by 4 bases and J by 0 bases, with 11 bases between the two germline ends. Looked up from germline, CDR1 is SGHRS and CDR2 is YFSETQ. This CDR3 spans 15 amino acids. The CDR3 DNA reads TGCGCCAGCAGCCCGTCTCTGGACTCCTACAATGAGCAGTTCTTC. It is translated as CASSPSLDSYNEQFF.

This chain links TRBV6-1 with TRBJ1-2, with D perhaps matching TRBD1 (6 bases). The CDR3 totals 12 residues. Germline V gives CDR1 MNHNS, CDR2 SASEGT. Trimming took 8 bases from V and 4 from J, leaving 11 bases between them. CDR3 loop: CASFRQAYGYTF. CDR3 DNA: TGTGCCAGCTTCCGACAGGCCTATGGCTACACCTTC.

V is TRBV6-1 and J is TRBJ2-7; 8 positions match TRBD1. This CDR3 region has 15 residues. Germline-derived CDR1 and CDR2 are MNHNS and SASEGT. V dropped 4 bases and J dropped 0; count of bases not matched to a gene: 5. The CDR3 nucleotides are TGTGCCAGCAGTGTCGGACAGGGTCCCTCCTACGAGCAGTACTTC. It translates to CASSVGQGPSYEQYF.

V and J are TRBV25-1 and TRBJ2-2; D gene unclear. The CDR3 spans 13 residues. Germline CDR1 MGHDK, CDR2 SYGVNS. Deletions cut 3 bases from V and 2 bases from J, with 4 bases between. CDR3 in amino acids: CASSEGNTGELFF. CDR3 nucleotides: TGTGCCAGCAGTGAGGGTAACACCGGGGAGCTGTTTTTT. The variable domain in full, with the rest retrieved from reference TRBV25-1 and TRBJ2-2, is EADIYQTPRYLVIGTGKKITLECSQTMGHDKMYWYQQDPGMELHLIHYSYGVNSTEKGDLSSESTVSRIRTEHFPLTLESARPSHTSQYLCASSEGNTGELFFGEGSRLTVL.

This rearrangement joins TRBV9 to TRBJ2-7; TRBD2 aligns across 11 bases. CDR1 is SGDLS and CDR2 is YYNGEE in the germline V gene. J gave up 3 bases and V 3 bases, and 5 bases lay outside the gene matches. The CDR3 is 15 residues long. CDR3 DNA: TGTGCCAGCAGCGCGGGACTAGCGGAGAACTACGAGCAGTACTTC. Its protein is CASSAGLAENYEQYF.

The chain has TRBV7-6 and TRBJ2-5; D call uncertain. The CDR3 has 13 amino acids. With 3 bases removed from V and 3 bases from J, the gap between germline ends came to 8 bases. CDR1 SGHVS and CDR2 FNYEAQ come from the germline V gene. In DNA, the CDR3 is TGTGCCAGCAGCTTTGGGCCGGAAGAGACCCAGTACTTC. Its protein is CASSFGPEETQYF.

A remark on this clone: A junction boundary mismatches the germline segment, possibly from a read error. The chain links TRBV7-7 to TRBJ2-1; 14 bases fit TRBD2. The germline V gene encodes CDR1 SSHAT and CDR2 FNYEAQ (reference sequence). The CDR3 contains 16 residues. CDR3 nucleotides: TGTGCTAGCAGCCCCGGACTAGCGGGAGGTGTGAATGAGCAGTTCTTC. Residues: CASSPGLAGGVNEQFF.

The rearrangement uses TRBV6-1 and TRBJ1-1; no reliable D call. Trimming took 6 bases from V and 1 from J, leaving 9 bases between them. The germline V gene encodes CDR1 MNHNS and CDR2 SASEGT. The CDR3 covers 13 residues. CDR3 bases: TGTGCCAGCAGGGTGACCTGGAACACTGAAGCTTTCTTT. Its translation: CASRVTWNTEAFF.

The rearrangement links TRBV6-5 to TRBJ1-5, with a possible D match to TRBD1 (5 bases). Trimming took 2 bases from V and 4 from J, leaving 15 bases between them. This CDR3 spans 16 amino acids. Germline-derived CDR1 and CDR2 are MNHEY and SVGAGI. The DNA of the CDR3 is TGTGCCAGCAGTTACGTAGTAACAGAGGGGAATCAGCCCCAGCATTTT. This translates into CASSYVVTEGNQPQHF.

The chain links TRBV10-3 to TRBJ1-1, with 8 bases lining up with TRBD1. The CDR3 extends over 12 amino acids. J lost 3 bases, V lost 10 bases, and 4 bases had no gene match. CDR1 is ENHRY, CDR2 SYGVKD, per germline. The CDR3: CANDRGDTEAFF. The DNA of the CDR3 is TGTGCCAACGACAGGGGCGACACTGAAGCTTTCTTT.

The chain is built from TRBV7-9 and TRBJ1-2; 7 nucleotides agree with TRBD1. The CDR3 spans 15 residues. Germline trimming cut 1 base from V and 3 bases from J; bases unmatched to any gene: 5. In germline, CDR1 is SEHNR, CDR2 FQNEAQ (reference sequence). In nucleotides, the CDR3 is TGTGCCAGCAGCTTAGGGGGACAGCCAGACTATGGCTACACCTTC. Amino acids: CASSLGGQPDYGYTF.

The chain joins TRBV14 to TRBJ2-1; no reliable D call. CDR3 length equals 15 residues. In germline, CDR1 is SGHDN, CDR2 FVKESK. V was pared by 5 bases and J by 0 bases, with 11 bases between. As DNA, the CDR3 is TGTGCCAGCAGCTTCTCTCGGAGCTCCTACAATGAGCAGTTCTTC. Translation: CASSFSRSSYNEQFF.

V gene TRBV28 combines with J gene TRBJ1-5; D perhaps matches TRBD1 (6 bases). Between the trimmed V and J ends, which lost 4 bases and 7 bases, there was a span of 23 bases. Germline assignment: CDR1 MDHEN and CDR2 SYDVKM. The CDR3 has 17 amino acids. CDR3 in DNA: TGTGCCAGCAGTTCCACTCCTTGGGGGGGCGCGAAACAGCCCCAGCATTTT. Translating it yields CASSSTPWGGAKQPQHF.